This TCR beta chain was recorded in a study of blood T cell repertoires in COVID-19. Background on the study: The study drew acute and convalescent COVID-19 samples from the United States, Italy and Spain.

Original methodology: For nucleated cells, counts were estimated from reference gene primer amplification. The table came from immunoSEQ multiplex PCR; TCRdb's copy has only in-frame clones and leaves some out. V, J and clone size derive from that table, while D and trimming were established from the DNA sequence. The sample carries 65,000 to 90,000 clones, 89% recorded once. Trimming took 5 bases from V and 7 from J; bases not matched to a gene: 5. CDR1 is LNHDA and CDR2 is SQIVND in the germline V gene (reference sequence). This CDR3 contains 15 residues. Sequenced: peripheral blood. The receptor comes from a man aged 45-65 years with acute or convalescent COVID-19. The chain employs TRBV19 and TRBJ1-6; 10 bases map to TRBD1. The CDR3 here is CASSPRDRGNSPLHF. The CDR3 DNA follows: TGTGCCAGTAGTCCGAGGGACAGGGGAAATTCACCCCTCCACTTT.